This paragraph covers one T cell receptor beta chain sequence. Antigen unknown. Trimming removed 3 bases at V and 5 bases at J, with 14 bases between. Germline V gene lookup returns CDR1 SEHNR and CDR2 FQNEAQ (reference sequence). CDR3 length: 14 amino acids. The sample belongs to a study of beta chain features in type 1 diabetes. Whole-study results and caveats: All four CD4+ subsets of Type 1 diabetes patients contained TCRB CDR3s that were moderately but significantly shorter.

In all sorted populations, purity surpassed 95%. Every isolated RNA sample was fully reverse transcribed, so sequencing captured expressed TCRB transcripts. The repertoire was sequenced with immunoSEQ multiplex PCR; TCRdb's copy has only in-frame clones and lacks some. Of approximately 50,000 clones listed, approximately 60% were seen once; the top ten hold under 0.3%. The clonotype originates from a woman younger than 45 with type 1 diabetes. Sequenced sample: stem cell memory CD4+ T cells from blood. The chain joins TRBV7-9 to TRBJ2-7; the D gene is possibly TRBD2 (6 bases). The chain's CDR3 is CASSFSGLQDEQYF. The CDR3 bases are TGTGCCAGCAGCTTTTCGGGACTGCAGGACGAGCAGTACTTC.